This T cell receptor (beta chain) was profiled in a study of radiation and T cells in renal cell carcinoma. General study findings and limits: Only small tumor regions of about 1 g were sampled.

Turning to this clone: Its antigen remains unidentified.

The CDR3 covers 15 residues. From germline, CDR1 is SNHLY and CDR2 FYNNEI. Deletions cut 2 bases from V and 9 bases from J, with 16 bases between. Specified treatment: 15 Gy SBRT to primary tumor, nephrectomy 4 weeks later. Nephrectomy followed 15 Gy stereotactic body radiation by 4 weeks. Libraries were prepared by immunoSEQ multiplex PCR; TCRdb keeps only in-frame clonotypes and omits some of them. The sample contains roughly 20,000 clones, roughly 62% of which appear only once. The sequence derives from a woman aged 70 to 79 with renal cell carcinoma. The source was tumor tissue, collected from a patient whose treatment included radiotherapy and nephrectomy. The chain uses TRBV2 and TRBJ2-2; tentatively, D is TRBD1 or TRBD2 (7 bases each). This CDR3 reads CASSEQGGRARELFF. DNA for the CDR3: TGTGCCAGCAGTGAACAGGGGGGGAGGGCCAGGGAGCTGTTTTTT.